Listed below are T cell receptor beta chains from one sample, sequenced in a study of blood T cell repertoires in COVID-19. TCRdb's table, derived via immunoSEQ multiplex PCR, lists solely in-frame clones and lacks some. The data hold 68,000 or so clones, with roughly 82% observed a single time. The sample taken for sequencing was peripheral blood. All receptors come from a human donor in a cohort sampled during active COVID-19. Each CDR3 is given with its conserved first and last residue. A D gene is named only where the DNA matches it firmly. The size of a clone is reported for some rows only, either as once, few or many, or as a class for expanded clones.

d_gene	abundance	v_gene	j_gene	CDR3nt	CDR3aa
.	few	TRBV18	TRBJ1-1	TGTGCCAGCTCGAGGACAGATAACACTGAAGCTTTCTTT	CASSRTDNTEAFF
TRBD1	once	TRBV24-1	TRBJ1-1	TGTGCCACCAGGACAGGGTCGAACACTGAAGCTTTCTTT	CATRTGSNTEAFF
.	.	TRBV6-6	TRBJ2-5	TGTGCCAGCCGAGACCGGGAACCCCAGTACTTC	CASRDREPQYF
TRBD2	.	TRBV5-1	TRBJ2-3	TGCGCCAGCAGCTTGGAAGTTAGCGGGACTAGCACAGATACGCAGTATTTT	CASSLEVSGTSTDTQYF
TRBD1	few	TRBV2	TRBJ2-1	TGTGCCAGCAGCGAGACAGGGTTCGATGAGCAGTTCTTC	CASSETGFDEQFF
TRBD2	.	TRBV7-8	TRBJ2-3	TGTGCCAGCAGCTTTTCGCTAGCGGGGGCAGATACGCAGTATTTT	CASSFSLAGADTQYF
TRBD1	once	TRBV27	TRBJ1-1	TGTGCCAGCAGTTCTATAGACAGGGGCCGGAACACTGAAGCTTTCTTT	CASSSIDRGRNTEAFF
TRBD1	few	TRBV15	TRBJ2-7	TGTGCCACCAGCAGGGACAGGGTATCCGAGCAGTACTTC	CATSRDRVSEQYF
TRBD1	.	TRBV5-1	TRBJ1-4	TGCGCCAGCAGCCCCCGGACAGGGACAACTAATGAAAAACTGTTTTTT	CASSPRTGTTNEKLFF
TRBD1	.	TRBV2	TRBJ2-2	TGTGCCAGCAGTTACAGGGGGTCGGTCACCGGGGAGCTGTTTTTT	CASSYRGSVTGELFF
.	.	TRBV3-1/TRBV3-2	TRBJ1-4	TGTGCCAGCAGCCTCTCAGGGAAGCGGGCTGAAAAACTGTTTTTT	CASSLSGKRAEKLFF
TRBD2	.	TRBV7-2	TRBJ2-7	TGTGCCAGCAGCTTCACTCGCGGGGGGCCCACTTCCGAGCAGTACTTC	CASSFTRGGPTSEQYF
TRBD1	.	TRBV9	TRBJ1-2	TGTGCCAGCAGCCTCGACAGGGCAAATGGCTACACCTTC	CASSLDRANGYTF
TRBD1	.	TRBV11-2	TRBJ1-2	TGTGCCAGCAGCCACACGACAGGGAAAGACTATGGCTACACCTTC	CASSHTTGKDYGYTF
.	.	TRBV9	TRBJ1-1	TGTGCCAGCAGCGCCGATGGGAGGGGTGACACTGAAGCTTTCTTT	CASSADGRGDTEAFF
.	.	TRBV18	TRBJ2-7	TGTGCCAGCTCACCCCAAAGCCTTGCCCCCTACGAGCAGTACTTC	CASSPQSLAPYEQYF
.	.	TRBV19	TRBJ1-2	TGTGCCAGTAGTATAGGGGCCTACTATGGCTACACCTTC	CASSIGAYYGYTF
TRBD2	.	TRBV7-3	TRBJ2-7	TGTGCCAGCAGCTTAACGGGGGAGGGGCTCTACGAGCAGTACTTC	CASSLTGEGLYEQYF
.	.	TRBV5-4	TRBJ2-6	TGTGCCAGCAGCTTGGTATCTGGGGCCAACGTCCTGACTTTC	CASSLVSGANVLTF
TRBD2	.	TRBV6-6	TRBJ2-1	TGTGCCAGCAGTTGGACTAGCGTCACTGAGCAGTTCTTC	CASSWTSVTEQFF
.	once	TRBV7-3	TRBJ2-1	TGTGCCAGCAGCCCGAGACCACAGGGCAATGAGCAGTTCTTC	CASSPRPQGNEQFF
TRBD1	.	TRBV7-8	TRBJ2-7	TGTGCCAGCAGCCTAAGTTCCGGGACAGGGGGGGTGAGGTTC	CASSLSSGTGGVRF
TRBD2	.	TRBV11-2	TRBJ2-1	TGTGCCAGCAGACTAGCGGGGGCCGCTTCCTACAATGAGCAGTTCTTC	CASRLAGAASYNEQFF
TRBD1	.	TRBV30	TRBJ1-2	TGTGCCTGGAGTCGGGACAGGGTAGTTGGCTACACCTTC	CAWSRDRVVGYTF
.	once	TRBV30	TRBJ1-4	TGTGCCCGGAGGACCGAGGGAGGAAAACTGTTTTTT	CARRTEGGKLFF
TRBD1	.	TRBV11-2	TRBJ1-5	TGTGCCAGCAGCTTGGGACAGGGGAATCAGCCCCAGCATTTT	CASSLGQGNQPQHF
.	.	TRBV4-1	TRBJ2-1	TGCGCCAGCAGCCAACGGCGCCCACTAGCCGGCCTGAGGGCAGATGAGCAGTTCTTC	CASSQRRPLAGLRADEQFF
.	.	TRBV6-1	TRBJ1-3	TGTGCCAGCAGTGGACAGCGGGTTAGATTAGGAAACACCATATATTTT	CASSGQRVRLGNTIYF
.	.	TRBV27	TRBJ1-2	TGTGCCAGCAGACGAGACAGCCTTCGAGACTATGGCTACACCTTC	CASRRDSLRDYGYTF
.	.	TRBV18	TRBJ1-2	TGTGCCAGCTCACTACAGGGTGACAGCTACTATGGCTACACCTTC	CASSLQGDSYYGYTF
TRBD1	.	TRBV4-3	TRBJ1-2	TGCGCCAGCAGCCAAGCTCCCCCGACAGGGAGTGGCTACACCTTC	CASSQAPPTGSGYTF
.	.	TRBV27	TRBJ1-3	TGTGCCAGCAGCAGCGGGCACGAAAGTCGTGGAAACACCATATATTTT	CASSSGHESRGNTIYF
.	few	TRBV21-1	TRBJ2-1	TGTGCCAGCAGCAATAGGACTAGCTCCAATGAGCAGTTCTTC	CASSNRTSSNEQFF
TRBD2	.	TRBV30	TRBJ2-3	TGTGCCTGGAGTGTATTTAGCGGGGGCACAGATACGCAGTATTTT	CAWSVFSGGTDTQYF
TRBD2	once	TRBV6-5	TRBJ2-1	TGTGCCAGCAGTTATTCCGGGACTAGCGGTCTTAATGAGCAGTTCTTC	CASSYSGTSGLNEQFF
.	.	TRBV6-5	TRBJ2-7	TGTGCCAGCACCAGAAGGGGATCTCCCTACGAGCAGTACTTC	CASTRRGSPYEQYF
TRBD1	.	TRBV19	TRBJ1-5	TGTGCCAGTAGTACGGACAGGGCCAGATCGGGGAATCAGCCCCAGCATTTT	CASSTDRARSGNQPQHF
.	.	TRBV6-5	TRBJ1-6	TGTGCCAGCAGATGGGACTACTATAATTCACCCCTCCACTTT	CASRWDYYNSPLHF
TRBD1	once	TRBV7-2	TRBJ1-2	TGTGCCAGCAGCCTCTCACAGGGGGTCGGCTATGGCTACACCTTC	CASSLSQGVGYGYTF
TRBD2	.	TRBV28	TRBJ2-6	TGTGCCAGTGGCCGGACTAGTTTGTCTGGGGCCAACGTCCTGACTTTC	CASGRTSLSGANVLTF